The T cell receptor beta chain described here comes from a study of post-analysis software for immune sequencing data. Overall study: Relapsing-remitting, secondary progressive and progressive-relapsing courses of multiple sclerosis were included. Overall study findings and caveats: Roughly five TRBV segments occurring more often in patients than controls included TRBV5-6, TRBV5-1 and TRBV20-1. Significantly lower normalized Chao1 diversity was seen in multiple sclerosis patients than in controls.

Concerning this clonotype itself: The antigen remains unidentified.

Researchers reported that TCR beta cDNA libraries carried unique molecular identifiers. The yield from roughly 1 to 10 million T cells was 500,000 or so cDNA molecules in total. MiXCR was run by TCRdb on the PCR reads, yielding one entry per CDR3 protein. The sample has fewer than 850,000 distinct CDR3 sequences, 40% to 55% seen once. The V and J ends lost 1 base and 11 bases respectively, with 20 bases between them. The CDR3 spans 15 residues. Per germline, CDR1 MNHEY and CDR2 SVGEGT. The chain is built from TRBV6-2 or TRBV6-3 and TRBJ2-5; weak D call: TRBD2 (5 bases). The specimen sequenced was blood. This clonotype was obtained from a girl aged 5-17 years with multiple sclerosis. The CDR3 region is CASSYWLAGAGEQYF. The CDR3, as DNA: TGTGCCAGCAGTTACTGGCTGGCGGGTGCGGGTGAGCAGTACTTC.